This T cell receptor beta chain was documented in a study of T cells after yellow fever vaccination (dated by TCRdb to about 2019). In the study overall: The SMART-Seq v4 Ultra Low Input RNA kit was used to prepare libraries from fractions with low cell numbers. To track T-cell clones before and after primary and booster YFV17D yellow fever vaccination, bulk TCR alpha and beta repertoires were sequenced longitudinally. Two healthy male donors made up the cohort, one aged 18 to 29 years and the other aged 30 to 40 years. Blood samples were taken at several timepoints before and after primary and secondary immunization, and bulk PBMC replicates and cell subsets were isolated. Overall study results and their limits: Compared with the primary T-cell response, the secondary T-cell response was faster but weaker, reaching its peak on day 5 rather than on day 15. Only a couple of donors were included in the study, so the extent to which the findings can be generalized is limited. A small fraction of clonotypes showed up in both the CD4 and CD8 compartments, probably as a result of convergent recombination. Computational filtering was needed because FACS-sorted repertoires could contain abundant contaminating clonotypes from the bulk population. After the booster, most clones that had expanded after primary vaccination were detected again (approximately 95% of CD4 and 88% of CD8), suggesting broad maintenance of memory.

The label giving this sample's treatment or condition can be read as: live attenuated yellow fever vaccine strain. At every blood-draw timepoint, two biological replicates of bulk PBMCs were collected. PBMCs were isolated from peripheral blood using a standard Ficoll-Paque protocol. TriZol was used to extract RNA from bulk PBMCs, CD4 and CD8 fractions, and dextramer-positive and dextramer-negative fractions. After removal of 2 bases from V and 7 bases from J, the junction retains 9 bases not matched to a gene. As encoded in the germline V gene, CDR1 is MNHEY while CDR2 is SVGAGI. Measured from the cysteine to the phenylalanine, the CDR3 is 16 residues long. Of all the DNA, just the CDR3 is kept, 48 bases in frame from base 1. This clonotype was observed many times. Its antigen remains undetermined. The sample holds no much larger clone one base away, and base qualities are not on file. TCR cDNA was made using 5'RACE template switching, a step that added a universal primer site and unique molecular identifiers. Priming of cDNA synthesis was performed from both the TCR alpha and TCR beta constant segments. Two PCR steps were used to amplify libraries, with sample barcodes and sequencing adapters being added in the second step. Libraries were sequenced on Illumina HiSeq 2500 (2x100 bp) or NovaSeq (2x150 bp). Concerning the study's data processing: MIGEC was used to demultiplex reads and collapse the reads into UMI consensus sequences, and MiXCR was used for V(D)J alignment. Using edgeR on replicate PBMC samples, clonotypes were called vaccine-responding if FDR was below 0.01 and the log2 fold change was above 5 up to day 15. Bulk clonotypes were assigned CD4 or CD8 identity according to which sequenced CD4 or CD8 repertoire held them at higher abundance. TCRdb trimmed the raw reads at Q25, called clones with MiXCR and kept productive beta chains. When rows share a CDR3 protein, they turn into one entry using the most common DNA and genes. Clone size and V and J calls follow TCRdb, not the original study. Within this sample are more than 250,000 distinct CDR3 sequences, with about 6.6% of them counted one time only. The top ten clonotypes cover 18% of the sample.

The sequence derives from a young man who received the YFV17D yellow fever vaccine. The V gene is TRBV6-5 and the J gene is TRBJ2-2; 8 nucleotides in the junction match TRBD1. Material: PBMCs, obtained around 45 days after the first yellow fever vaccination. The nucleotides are TGTGCCAGCAGTTACCCGCAGGGGGCAGGCCTCGGGGAGCTGTTTTTT. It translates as CASSYPQGAGLGELFF.